The 3 T cell receptor beta chains below come from one sample, sequenced in a study of blood T cell repertoires in COVID-19. Profiled with immunoSEQ multiplex PCR; TCRdb holds only in-frame clones, not every one. There are a few hundred thousand clones in the sample; about four fifths occur only once, and approximately 1.1% lies in the top ten. Specimen: peripheral blood. The receptors originated from a woman between 45 and 65 years old with acute or convalescent COVID-19.

The rearrangement links TRBV14 to TRBJ1-4; 8 bases line up with TRBD1. J gave up 5 bases and V 1 base, and 3 bases lay outside the gene matches. Germline V gene sequence: CDR1 SGHDN, CDR2 FVKESK. The CDR3 length is 15 residues. In DNA, the CDR3 is TGTGCCAGCAGCCAAGGGACAGGGTTCAATGAAAAACTGTTTTTT. It translates to CASSQGTGFNEKLFF.

The chain joins TRBV10-3 to TRBJ2-3, with D perhaps TRBD2 (7 bases). Germline V CDR1 and CDR2: ENHRY, SYGVKD. The germline V and J ends were trimmed by 3 bases and 2 bases, with 15 bases remaining between them. The CDR3 totals 16 residues. For the CDR3, the DNA is TGTGCCATCAGTGAAGGAGGGGGGGCGAACACAGATACGCAGTATTTT. Protein: CAISEGGGANTDTQYF.

The chain uses TRBV5-1 and TRBJ2-3; 10 bases align to TRBD2. J gave up 2 bases and V 3 bases, and 6 bases lay outside the gene matches. The CDR3 consists of 16 residues. Germline V CDR1 and CDR2: SGHRS, YFSETQ. The CDR3 loop is CASSSGTSEVTDTQYF. DNA of the CDR3: TGCGCCAGCAGCTCGGGGACTAGCGAGGTCACAGATACGCAGTATTTT.